A single sample is the source of the 10 T cell receptor beta chains below, sequenced in a study of blood T cell repertoires in COVID-19. Libraries were prepared by immunoSEQ multiplex PCR; TCRdb keeps only in-frame clonotypes and omits some of them. The table records about 300,000 clones, around 90% of them present only once. The sequenced sample consisted of PBMCs or T cells enriched from blood (not recorded which). These receptors originate from a man aged 55 to 69 who had recovered from COVID-19.

V usage is TRBV21-1 and J usage is TRBJ1-6; the table's D gene call, TRBD1, was not cross checked with the DNA. TRBV21-1 is recorded as a pseudogene. The CDR3 covers 16 residues. The CDR3 DNA follows: TGTGCCAGCAGCAGGGGGACAGGGGTATGGAATTCACCCCTCCACTTT. It yields the protein CASSRGTGVWNSPLHF.

This sequence joins TRBV19 and TRBJ2-5; 7 bases line up with TRBD1. V shed 3 bases and J 1 base; nucleotides not matched to a gene: 8. The CDR3 totals 16 residues. From germline, CDR1 is LNHDA and CDR2 SQIVND (reference sequence). The CDR3 DNA sequence: TGTGCCAGTAGTATGGGGACAGCGCCTGTCCAAGAGACCCAGTACTTC. As protein: CASSMGTAPVQETQYF.

This clone was found a few times. The genes are TRBV2 and TRBJ2-1; 7 nucleotides line up with TRBD2. In germline, CDR1 is SNHLY, CDR2 FYNNEI. The CDR3 is 14 amino acids. The ends lost 6 bases at V and 7 bases at J; junction bases unmatched: 9. The CDR3 loop reads CASRPLLAWNEQFF. CDR3 coding DNA: TGTGCCAGCAGGCCACTACTAGCGTGGAATGAGCAGTTCTTC.

The rearrangement uses TRBV2 and TRBJ1-2; 8 bases match TRBD1. This CDR3 has 14 amino acids. With 6 bases clipped from V and 2 bases from J, the junction kept 5 bases outside the gene matches. The V gene's germline CDR1 is SNHLY and CDR2 FYNNEI. The CDR3 nucleotides read TGTGCCAGCAGCTTCCAGGGGGCCAACTATGGCTACACCTTC. Amino acids: CASSFQGANYGYTF.

The CDR3 spells CASSFTGGSGQPQHF. CDR3 bases: TGTGCCAGCAGTTTTACAGGGGGGTCCGGGCAGCCCCAGCATTTT. The chain carries TRBV28 and TRBJ1-5; 8 bases are shared with TRBD1. Germline lookup yields CDR1 MDHEN and CDR2 SYDVKM. The CDR3 is made up of 15 amino acids. The V gene end was trimmed by 3 bases and the J gene end by 7 bases; junction bases not matched to a gene: 8.

On this clone: The sample contains more than one DNA sequence encoding this CDR3. The rearrangement uses TRBV5-1 and TRBJ2-7; 7 nucleotides align to TRBD1. The CDR3 is made up of 14 amino acids. V gave up 0 bases and J gave up 3 bases; unmatched junction bases: 3. Looked up from germline, CDR1 is SGHRS and CDR2 is YFSETQ. This CDR3 is CASSLAGTDYEQYF. In DNA, the CDR3 is TGCGCCAGCAGCTTGGCTGGGACAGACTACGAGCAGTACTTC.

This clone was counted once. The J gene is TRBJ1-6, the V gene TRBV19; 9 nucleotides agree with TRBD1. Germline V CDR1 and CDR2: LNHDA, SQIVND (reference sequence). J gave up 8 bases and V 4 bases, and 6 bases lay outside the gene matches. CDR3 length equals 15 residues. The CDR3 coding sequence is TGTGCCAGTAGTAGTCGGACAGGGGTTGATTCACCCCTCCACTTT. This translates into CASSSRTGVDSPLHF.

This chain connects TRBV7-2 to TRBJ1-1, with TRBD1 identical over 8 bases. Germline V gene sequence: CDR1 SGHTA, CDR2 FQGNSA. J was trimmed by 0 bases and V by 0 bases; bases with no gene match: 9. This CDR3 is 18 amino acids long. The CDR3 coding sequence is TGTGCCAGCAGCTTAGCCGGGTCAGGGGGCCTACTGAACACTGAAGCTTTCTTT. Translated: CASSLAGSGGLLNTEAFF.

The CDR3: CASSIVGGSNQPQHF. The DNA of the CDR3 is TGTGCCAGTAGTATAGTAGGCGGTAGCAATCAGCCCCAGCATTTT. The rearrangement joins TRBV19 to TRBJ1-5; no reliable D call. CDR3 length: 15 residues. Trimming took 1 base from V and 0 from J, leaving 7 bases between them. Germline loops: CDR1 LNHDA, CDR2 SQIVND (reference sequence).

The chain has TRBV2 and TRBJ2-3, with D possibly TRBD1 on 5 matching bases. CDR1 and CDR2 (germline): SNHLY, FYNNEI. V was cut by 5 bases and J by 2 bases, with 11 bases left in between. The CDR3 runs to 14 residues. DNA for the CDR3: TGTGCCAGCAGTAATGGGGCGGCCACAGATACGCAGTATTTT. This sequence encodes CASSNGAATDTQYF.